The clone carrying this T cell receptor (beta chain) was seen repeatedly, ten times or more. This sample was taken from a study of T cells in Graves' hyperthyroidism and ophthalmopathy. Amplification of TCR beta CDR3 regions used RNA as the template. With the HTBI primer set, the TCR CDR3 went through a first round of RT-PCR. TCRdb re-called the multiplex PCR reads through MiXCR, storing one row per CDR3 protein. The sample consists of roughly 500,000 distinct CDR3 sequences, approximately 48% of them appearing once. V lost 5 bases and J lost 1, with 20 bases in between. The germline V gene has CDR1 SGHTA and CDR2 FQGNSA. CDR3 length: 17 residues.

The receptor comes from an adult woman with Graves' disease, either hyperthyroidism or ophthalmopathy (not recorded which). Sequenced input: peripheral blood or thyroid tissue (not recorded which). The chain uses TRBV7-2 and TRBJ2-5; TRBD1 or TRBD2 may be the D gene (6 bases each). CDR3 protein: CASSRGGSGILQETQYF. In DNA, the CDR3 is TGTGCCAGCAGCAGAGGGGGTAGCGGAATCCTCCAAGAGACCCAGTACTTC. Supplemented by reference TRBV7-2 and TRBJ2-5, the full variable domain reads GAGVSQSPSNKVTEKGKDVELRCDPISGHTALYWYRQSLGQGLEFLIYFQGNSAPDKSGLPSDRFSAERTGGSVSTLTIQRTQQEDSAVYLCASSRGGSGILQETQYFGPGTRLLVL.